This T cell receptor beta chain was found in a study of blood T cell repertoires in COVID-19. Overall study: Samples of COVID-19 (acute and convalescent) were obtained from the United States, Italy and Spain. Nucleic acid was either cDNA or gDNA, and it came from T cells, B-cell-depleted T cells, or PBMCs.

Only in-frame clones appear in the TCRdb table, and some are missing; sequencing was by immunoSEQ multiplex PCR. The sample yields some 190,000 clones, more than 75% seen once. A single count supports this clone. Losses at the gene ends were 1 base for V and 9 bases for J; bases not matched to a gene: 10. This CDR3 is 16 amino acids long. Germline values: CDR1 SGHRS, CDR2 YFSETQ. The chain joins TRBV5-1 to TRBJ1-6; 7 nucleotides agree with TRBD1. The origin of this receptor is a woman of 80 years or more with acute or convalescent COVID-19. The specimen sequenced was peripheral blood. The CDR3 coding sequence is TGCGCCAGCAGCTTGCAACAGGGGCCGGAGGGTTCACCCCTCCACTTT. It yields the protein CASSLQQGPEGSPLHF.